Reported below is one T cell receptor beta chain. This entry comes from a study of early T cells in non-severe SARS-CoV-2 infection. Germline CDR1 and CDR2: SGHRS and YFSETQ. The J segment lost 5 bases and the V segment lost 7 bases, leaving 5 bases of the junction unmatched. The CDR3 extends over 13 amino acids. One entry per CDR3 protein results from TCRdb running MiXCR on the 5' RACE reads. Among 75,000 or so distinct CDR3 sequences listed, about 12% were seen once. This chain links TRBV5-1 with TRBJ2-5; 10 nucleotides align to TRBD1. This TCR came from an adult who was a healthcare worker with PCR-confirmed SARS-CoV-2 infection or an uninfected control (not recorded which). The sequencing sample was made of whole blood. DNA for the CDR3: TGCGCCAGCGGGACAGGGGAGGAGGAGACCCAGTACTTC. This codes for CASGTGEEETQYF.